The 23 T cell receptor beta chains below come from one sample, sequenced in a study of T cells in Graves' hyperthyroidism and ophthalmopathy. Template material for amplifying TCR beta CDR3 regions consisted of RNA transcripts. TCR CDR3 underwent first-round RT-PCR with the HTBI primer set. TCRdb re-derived calls from the multiplex PCR reads in MiXCR, one entry per CDR3 protein. The top ten hold roughly 8.3% of the sample, which has about 840,000 distinct CDR3 sequences, about 38% seen once. Sequencing was done on a sample of blood. The receptor set was obtained from a man aged 18 to 30 with Graves' hyperthyroidism.

The chain recombines TRBV2 with TRBJ1-5; D gene unclear. Between the trimmed V and J ends, which lost 8 bases and 1 base, there was a span of 12 bases. CDR1 SNHLY and CDR2 FYNNEI come from the germline V gene. The CDR3 is made up of 14 amino acids. For the CDR3, the DNA is TGTGCCAGCGACCTGGGCCTAAGCAATCAGCCCCAGCATTTT. This encodes CASDLGLSNQPQHF.

Worth noting for this clonotype: A much larger clone differs from this one at a single base, so this may be a read error. V gene TRBV24-1 combines with J gene TRBJ2-5, with a possible D match to TRBD1 (6 bases). This CDR3 is built from 14 residues. Germline CDR1 reads KGHDR; CDR2 reads SFDVKD. The CDR3 is CTTSDPGQQETQYF. The CDR3 nucleotides are TGTACCACCAGTGACCCCGGACAGCAAGAGACCCAGTACTTC.

This clonotype was observed at least ten times. The chain couples TRBV2 to TRBJ2-7; tentatively, D is TRBD2 (5 bases). Between the trimmed V and J ends, which lost 7 bases and 2 bases, there was a span of 6 bases. The CDR3 has 11 residues. In germline, CDR1 is SNHLY, CDR2 FYNNEI. For the CDR3, the DNA is TGTGCCAGCACGAGGGCCTACGAGCAGTACTTC. This sequence encodes CASTRAYEQYF.

This clonotype was observed at least ten times. The chain uses TRBV7-9 and TRBJ2-7; possible D gene TRBD1, 6 bases. The CDR3 is made up of 16 amino acids. Germline loops: CDR1 SEHNR, CDR2 FQNEAQ (reference sequence). The V and J ends lost 1 base and 0 bases respectively, with 13 bases between them. Here the CDR3 reads CASSLEWTEFSYEQYF. The CDR3 bases are TGTGCCAGCAGCTTAGAGTGGACAGAGTTCTCCTACGAGCAGTACTTC.

The chain employs TRBV6-4 and TRBJ1-1; 8 nucleotides match TRBD1. The CDR3 totals 14 residues. Germline assignment: CDR1 MRHNA and CDR2 SNTAGT. The J segment lost 0 bases and the V segment lost 10 bases, leaving 7 bases of the junction unmatched. The DNA for the CDR3 is TGTGCCATCAAGACGGACAGGGTGAACACTGAAGCTTTCTTT. Translating gives CAIKTDRVNTEAFF.

Comments on this clonotype: A much larger clone differs from this one at a single base, so this may be a read error. V and J are TRBV10-3 and TRBJ1-5; D is unclear. The CDR3 covers 18 residues. The germline V gene has CDR1 ENHRY and CDR2 SYGVKD. V was cut by 0 bases and J by 1 base, with 16 bases left in between. The CDR3, as DNA: TGTGCCATCAGTGAGTCCCCGACCACCCCAGGAAGCAATCAGCCCCAGCATTTT. It is translated as CAISESPTTPGSNQPQHF.

This clonotype was observed a handful of times. This chain links TRBV13 with TRBJ1-1, with unresolved D. V was trimmed by 5 bases and J by 4 bases, leaving 14 bases between them. From germline, CDR1 is PRHDT and CDR2 FYEKMQ (reference sequence). This CDR3 has 14 residues. In DNA form, the CDR3 reads TGTGCCAGCAGCCTAATGAGGAAGGGCACTGAAGCTTTCTTT. Translation: CASSLMRKGTEAFF. The full variable domain, rest sourced from reference TRBV13 and TRBJ1-1, is AAGVIQSPRHLIKEKRETATLKCYPIPRHDTVYWYQQGPGQDPQFLISFYEKMQSDKGSIPDRFSAQQFSDYHSELNMSSLELGDSALYFCASSLMRKGTEAFFGQGTRLTVV.

The V call is TRBV2, the J call TRBJ1-6; no firm D call. Germline CDR1 SNHLY, CDR2 FYNNEI. This CDR3 contains 13 residues. Deletions cut 6 bases from V and 16 bases from J, with 19 bases between. DNA of the CDR3: TGTGCCAGCAGCCATCCGAAGGACCCGCCTCTCCACTTT. Its translation is CASSHPKDPPLHF. The full variable domain, with the rest looked up from reference TRBV2 and TRBJ1-6, is EPEVTQTPSHQVTQMGQEVILRCVPISNHLYFYWYRQILGQKVEFLVSFYNNEISEKSEIFDDQFSVERPDGSNFTLKIRSTKLEDSAMYFCASSHPKDPPLHFGNGTRLTVT.

This chain joins TRBV13 and TRBJ2-7; D is undetermined. V was trimmed by 3 bases and J by 1 base, leaving 7 bases between them. The CDR3 extends over 13 amino acids. CDR1 and CDR2 (germline): PRHDT, FYEKMQ (reference sequence). DNA for the CDR3: TGTGCCAGCAGCTTCACGGCATCCTACGAGCAGTACTTC. Encoded protein: CASSFTASYEQYF. Looking up the rest from reference TRBV13 and TRBJ2-7 gives the full variable domain: AAGVIQSPRHLIKEKRETATLKCYPIPRHDTVYWYQQGPGQDPQFLISFYEKMQSDKGSIPDRFSAQQFSDYHSELNMSSLELGDSALYFCASSFTASYEQYFGPGTRLTVT.

This clonotype has at least ten counts. The chain combines TRBV2 with TRBJ2-5, with D uncertain. CDR3 size: 11 residues. Germline-derived CDR1 and CDR2 are SNHLY and FYNNEI. V was pared by 8 bases and J by 6 bases, with 10 bases between. Written as DNA, the CDR3 is TGTGCCAGCGAGTCTTACCAGACCCAGTACTTC. Encoded protein: CASESYQTQYF. The whole variable domain, filled in from reference TRBV2 and TRBJ2-5, reads EPEVTQTPSHQVTQMGQEVILRCVPISNHLYFYWYRQILGQKVEFLVSFYNNEISEKSEIFDDQFSVERPDGSNFTLKIRSTKLEDSAMYFCASESYQTQYFGPGTRLLVL.

As for this clonotype: The junction differs from germline at one of its ends, possibly a read error. This chain connects TRBV29-1 to TRBJ2-7; D uncertain. CDR3 length equals 13 residues. Germline V gene data show CDR1 as SQVTM and CDR2 as ANQGSEA. The CDR3, as DNA: TGCAGCGTTGTGGCAGAGAGCTCCTGCGAGCAGTACTTC. Protein: CSVVAESSCEQYF.

Details on this clonotype: A much more abundant neighbour one base away suggests this may be a read error. This chain uses TRBV20-1 with TRBJ1-4, with 8 bases matching TRBD1. The CDR3 spans 13 residues. J gave up 11 bases and V 3 bases, and 8 bases lay outside the gene matches. In germline, CDR1 is DFQATT, CDR2 SNEGSKA (reference sequence). The chain's CDR3 is CSASGQGAGKLFF. The CDR3 DNA is TGCAGTGCTAGTGGGCAGGGGGCGGGGAAACTGTTTTTT.

V is TRBV15 and J is TRBJ2-6; D not certain. V dropped 0 bases and J dropped 4 bases, with 13 bases sitting between them. Germline loops: CDR1 LNHNV, CDR2 YYDKDF (reference sequence). The CDR3 is made up of 17 amino acids. The CDR3 nucleotides are TGTGCCACCAGCAGAGACTTTGCGAACACCGGGGCCAACGTCCTGACTTTC. Protein: CATSRDFANTGANVLTF.

The chain recombines TRBV19 with TRBJ2-7; 7 bases map to TRBD1. Germline V gene sequence: CDR1 LNHDA, CDR2 SQIVND (reference sequence). The V gene end was trimmed by 5 bases and the J gene end by 3 bases; junction bases not matched to a gene: 10. The CDR3 runs 15 residues. The DNA of the CDR3 is TGTGCCAGTAGTGAGTGGACAGGAAGCGGCTACGAGCAGTACTTC. Its protein product is CASSEWTGSGYEQYF.

This clonotype has at least ten counts. The chain joins TRBV2 to TRBJ2-5, with 8 bases fitting TRBD1. The germline V gene encodes CDR1 SNHLY and CDR2 FYNNEI. The V gene end was trimmed by 6 bases and the J gene end by 5 bases; junction bases not matched to a gene: 11. The CDR3 length is 15 residues. CDR3 sequence: CASSGQGFLGETQYF. CDR3 bases: TGTGCCAGCAGCGGACAGGGATTCCTTGGTGAGACCCAGTACTTC.

Ten or more counts support this clonotype. The chain joins TRBV19 to TRBJ2-7; D gene ambiguous. V was trimmed by 5 bases and J by 1 base, leaving 15 bases between them. Germline values: CDR1 LNHDA, CDR2 SQIVND (reference sequence). The CDR3 runs to 15 residues. The CDR3 DNA reads as TGTGCCAGTAGTCCGGGCCCCCTGGGGTCCTACGAGCAGTACTTC. This sequence encodes CASSPGPLGSYEQYF.

About this clonotype: A much larger clone differs from this one at a single base, so this may be a read error. V gene TRBV10-3 combines with J gene TRBJ1-1; the D is unclear. Germline V gives CDR1 ENHRY, CDR2 SYGVKD. The CDR3 has 14 amino acids. The CDR3 sequence is CAIGESAENTEAFF. In DNA, the CDR3 is TGTGCCATCGGTGAGTCGGCAGAGAACACTGAAGCTTTCTTT.

This clonotype was counted a few times. The chain is built from TRBV29-1 and TRBJ1-1; D gene ambiguous. CDR3 length: 15 amino acids. Per germline, CDR1 SQVTM and CDR2 ANQGSEA. V dropped 3 bases and J dropped 0 bases, with 14 bases sitting between them. The CDR3 spells CSVERFGNVNTEAFF. In DNA, the CDR3 is TGCAGCGTTGAGCGGTTTGGCAACGTGAACACTGAAGCTTTCTTT.

A note on this clonotype: The junction does not match germline at one end; this may be a read error. The chain carries TRBV7-9 and TRBJ2-6, with D possibly TRBD1 on 6 matching bases. Germline V gives CDR1 SEHNR, CDR2 FQNEAQ (reference sequence). The CDR3 has 12 residues. The CDR3 DNA sequence: TGTGCCAGCAGCTTGGGGGCCTACGTCCTGACTTTC. Residues: CASSLGAYVLTF.

This clonotype has a handful of counts. The chain is built from TRBV19 and TRBJ1-2, with D unclear. Germline loops: CDR1 LNHDA, CDR2 SQIVND (reference sequence). The CDR3 sequence is 13 residues long. Trimming took 7 bases from V and 2 from J, leaving 11 bases between them. The CDR3 reads CASTESGNYGYTF. In DNA form, the CDR3 reads TGTGCCAGTACCGAGTCGGGGAACTATGGCTACACCTTC. Filled out from reference TRBV19 and TRBJ1-2, the complete variable domain reads DGGITQSPKYLFRKEGQNVTLSCEQNLNHDAMYWYRQDPGQGLRLIYYSQIVNDFQKGDIAEGYSVSREKKESFPLTVTSAQKNPTAFYLCASTESGNYGYTFGSGTRLTVV.

As concerns this clonotype: Germline and junction disagree at one end, which may indicate a read error. This chain links TRBV10-3 with TRBJ2-5, with D hard to call. CDR3 length: 13 amino acids. Looked up from germline, CDR1 is ENHRY and CDR2 is SYGVKD. The CDR3 bases are TGCGCCATCAGTGAGCCGGGTATCCAGACCCAGTACTTC. Protein: CAISEPGIQTQYF.

The gene calls are TRBV4-1 and TRBJ1-2; the D is unclear. V dropped 0 bases and J dropped 7 bases, with 12 bases sitting between them. This CDR3 has 14 amino acids. Germline V gene data show CDR1 as MGHRA and CDR2 as YSYEKL. The CDR3 protein is CASSQETVIGGYTF. The CDR3 bases are TGCGCCAGCAGCCAAGAAACAGTGATTGGTGGCTACACCTTC.

This clonotype has more than one count but fewer than ten. V gene TRBV6-1 combines with J gene TRBJ2-7, with D tentatively TRBD1 or TRBD2 (5 bases each). The CDR3 length is 14 residues. V lost 1 base, J lost 3 bases, and 10 bases lay in between. The germline gives CDR1 MNHNS, CDR2 SASEGT. CDR3 nucleotides: TGTGCCAGCAGTGAAGGCGGGCAGGGCTACGAGCAGTACTTC. Amino acid sequence: CASSEGGQGYEQYF.